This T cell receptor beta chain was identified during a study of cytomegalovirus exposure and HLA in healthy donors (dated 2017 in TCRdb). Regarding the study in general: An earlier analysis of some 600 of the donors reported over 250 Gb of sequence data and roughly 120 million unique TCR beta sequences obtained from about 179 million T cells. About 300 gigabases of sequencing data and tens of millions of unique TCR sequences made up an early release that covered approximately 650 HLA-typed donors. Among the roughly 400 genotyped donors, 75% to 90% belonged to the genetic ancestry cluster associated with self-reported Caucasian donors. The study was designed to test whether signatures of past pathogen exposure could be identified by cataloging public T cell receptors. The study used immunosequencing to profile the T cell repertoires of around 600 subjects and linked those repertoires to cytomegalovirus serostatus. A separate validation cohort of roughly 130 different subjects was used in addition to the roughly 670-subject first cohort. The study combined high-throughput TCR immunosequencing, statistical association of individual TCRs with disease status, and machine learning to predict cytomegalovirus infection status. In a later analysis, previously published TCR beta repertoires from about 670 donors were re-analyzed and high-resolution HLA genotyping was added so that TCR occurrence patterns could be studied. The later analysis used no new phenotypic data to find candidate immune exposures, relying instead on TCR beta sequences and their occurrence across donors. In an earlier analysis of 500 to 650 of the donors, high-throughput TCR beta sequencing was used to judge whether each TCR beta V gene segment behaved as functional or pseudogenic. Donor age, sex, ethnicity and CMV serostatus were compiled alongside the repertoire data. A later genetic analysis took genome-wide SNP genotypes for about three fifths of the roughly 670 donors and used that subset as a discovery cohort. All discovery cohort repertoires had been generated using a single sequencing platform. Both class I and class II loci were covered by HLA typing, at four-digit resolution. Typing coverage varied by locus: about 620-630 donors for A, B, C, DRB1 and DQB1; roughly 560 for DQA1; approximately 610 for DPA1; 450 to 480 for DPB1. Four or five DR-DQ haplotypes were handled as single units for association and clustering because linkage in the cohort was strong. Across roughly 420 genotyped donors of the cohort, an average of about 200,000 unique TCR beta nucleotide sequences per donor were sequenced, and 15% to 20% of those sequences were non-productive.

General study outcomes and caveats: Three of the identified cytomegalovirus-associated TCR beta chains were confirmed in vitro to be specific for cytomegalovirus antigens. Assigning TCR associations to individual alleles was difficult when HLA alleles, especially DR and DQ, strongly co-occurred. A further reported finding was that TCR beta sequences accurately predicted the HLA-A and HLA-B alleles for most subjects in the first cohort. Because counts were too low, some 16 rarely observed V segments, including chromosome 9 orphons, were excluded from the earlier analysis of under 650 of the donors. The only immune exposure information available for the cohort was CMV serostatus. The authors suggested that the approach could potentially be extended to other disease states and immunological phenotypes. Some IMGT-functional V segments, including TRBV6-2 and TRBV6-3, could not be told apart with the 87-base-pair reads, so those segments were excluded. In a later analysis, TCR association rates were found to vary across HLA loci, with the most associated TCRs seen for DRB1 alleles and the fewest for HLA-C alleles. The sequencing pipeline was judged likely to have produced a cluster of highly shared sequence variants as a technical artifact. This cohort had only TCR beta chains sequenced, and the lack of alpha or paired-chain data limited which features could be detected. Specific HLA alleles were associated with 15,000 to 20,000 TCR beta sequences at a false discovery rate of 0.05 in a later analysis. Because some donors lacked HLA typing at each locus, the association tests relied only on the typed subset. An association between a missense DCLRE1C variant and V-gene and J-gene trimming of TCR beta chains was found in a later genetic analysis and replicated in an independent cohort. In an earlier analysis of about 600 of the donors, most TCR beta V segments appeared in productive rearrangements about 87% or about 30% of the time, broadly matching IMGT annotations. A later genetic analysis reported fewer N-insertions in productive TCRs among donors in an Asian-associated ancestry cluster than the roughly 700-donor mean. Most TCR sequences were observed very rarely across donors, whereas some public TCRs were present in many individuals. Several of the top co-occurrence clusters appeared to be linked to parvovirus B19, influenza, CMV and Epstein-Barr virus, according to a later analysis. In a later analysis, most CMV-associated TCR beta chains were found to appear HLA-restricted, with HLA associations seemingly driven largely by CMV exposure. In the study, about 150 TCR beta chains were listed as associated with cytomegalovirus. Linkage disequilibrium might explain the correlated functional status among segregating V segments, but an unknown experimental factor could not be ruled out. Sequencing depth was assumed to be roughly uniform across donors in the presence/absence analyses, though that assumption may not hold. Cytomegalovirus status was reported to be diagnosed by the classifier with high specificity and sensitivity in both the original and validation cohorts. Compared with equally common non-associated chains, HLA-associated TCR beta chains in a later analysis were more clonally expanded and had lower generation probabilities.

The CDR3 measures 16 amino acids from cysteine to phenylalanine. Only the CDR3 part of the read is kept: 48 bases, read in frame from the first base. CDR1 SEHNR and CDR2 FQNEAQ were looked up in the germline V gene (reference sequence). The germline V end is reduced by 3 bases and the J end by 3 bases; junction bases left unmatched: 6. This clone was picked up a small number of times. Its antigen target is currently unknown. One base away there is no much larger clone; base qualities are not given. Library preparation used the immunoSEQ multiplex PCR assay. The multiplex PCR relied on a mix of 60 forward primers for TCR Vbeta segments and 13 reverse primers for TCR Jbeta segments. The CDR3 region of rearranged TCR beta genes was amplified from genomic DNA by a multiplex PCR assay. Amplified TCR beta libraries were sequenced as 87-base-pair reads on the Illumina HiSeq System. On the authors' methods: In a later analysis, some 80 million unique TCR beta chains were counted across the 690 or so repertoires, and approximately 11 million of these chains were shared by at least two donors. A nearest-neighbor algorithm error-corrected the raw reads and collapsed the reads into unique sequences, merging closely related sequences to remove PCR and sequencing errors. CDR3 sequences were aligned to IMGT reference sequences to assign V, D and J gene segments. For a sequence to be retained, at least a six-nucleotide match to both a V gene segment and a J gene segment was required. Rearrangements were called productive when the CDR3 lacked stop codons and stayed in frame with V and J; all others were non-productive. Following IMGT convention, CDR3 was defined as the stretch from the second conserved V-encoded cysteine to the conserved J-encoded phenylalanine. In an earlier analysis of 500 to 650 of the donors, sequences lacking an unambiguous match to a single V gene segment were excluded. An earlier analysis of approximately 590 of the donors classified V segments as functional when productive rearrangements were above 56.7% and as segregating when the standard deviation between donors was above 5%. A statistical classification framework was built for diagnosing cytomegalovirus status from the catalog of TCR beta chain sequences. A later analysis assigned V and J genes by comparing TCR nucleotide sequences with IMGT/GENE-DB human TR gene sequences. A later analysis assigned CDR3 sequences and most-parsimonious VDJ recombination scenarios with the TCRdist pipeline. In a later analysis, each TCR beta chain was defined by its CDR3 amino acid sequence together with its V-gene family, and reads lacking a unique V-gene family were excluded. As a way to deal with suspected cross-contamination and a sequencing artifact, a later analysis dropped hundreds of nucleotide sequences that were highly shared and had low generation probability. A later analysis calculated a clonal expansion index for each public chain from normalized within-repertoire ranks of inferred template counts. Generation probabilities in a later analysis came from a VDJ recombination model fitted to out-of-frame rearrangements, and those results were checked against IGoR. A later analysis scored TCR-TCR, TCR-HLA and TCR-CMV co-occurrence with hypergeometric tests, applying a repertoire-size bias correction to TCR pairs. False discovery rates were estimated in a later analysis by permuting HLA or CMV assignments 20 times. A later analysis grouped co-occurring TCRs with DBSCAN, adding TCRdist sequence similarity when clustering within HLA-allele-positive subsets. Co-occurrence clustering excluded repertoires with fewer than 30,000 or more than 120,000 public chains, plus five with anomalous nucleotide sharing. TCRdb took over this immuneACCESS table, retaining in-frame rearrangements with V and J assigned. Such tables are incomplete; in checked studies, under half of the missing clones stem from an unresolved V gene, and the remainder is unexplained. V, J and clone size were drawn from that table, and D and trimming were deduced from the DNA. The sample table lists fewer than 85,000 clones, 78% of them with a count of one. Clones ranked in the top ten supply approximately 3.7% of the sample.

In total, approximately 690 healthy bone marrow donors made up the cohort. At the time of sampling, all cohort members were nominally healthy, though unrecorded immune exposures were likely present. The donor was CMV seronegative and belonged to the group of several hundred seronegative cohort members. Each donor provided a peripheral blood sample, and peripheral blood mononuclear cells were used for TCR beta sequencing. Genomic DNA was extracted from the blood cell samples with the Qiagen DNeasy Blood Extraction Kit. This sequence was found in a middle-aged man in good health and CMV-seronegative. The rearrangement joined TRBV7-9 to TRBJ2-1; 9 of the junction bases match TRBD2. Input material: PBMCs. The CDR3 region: CASSFGPRGGYNEQFF. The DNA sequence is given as TGTGCCAGCAGCTTCGGTCCGCGGGGGGGCTACAATGAGCAGTTCTTC. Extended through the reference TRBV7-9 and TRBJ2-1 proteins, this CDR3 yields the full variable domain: DTGVSQNPRHKITKRGQNVTFRCDPISEHNRLYWYRQTLGQGPEFLTYFQNEAQLEKSRLLSDRFSAERPKGSFSTLEIQRTEQGDSAMYLCASSFGPRGGYNEQFFGPGTRLTVL.